This TCR beta chain was sequenced during a study of OX40 agonist ivuxolimab in advanced cancers. Background on the study: People in dose escalation had one of these cancers: hepatocellular carcinoma, melanoma, renal cell or head and neck cancer. Study-level points and caveats: In the 0.1 to 3.0 mg/kg range, CD4+ and CD8+ blood T cells had expanded clonally by week 6. On average, CD8+ T cells had more expanded clones than CD4+.

As concerns this clone: What it binds is unknown.

Germline lookup yields CDR1 ENHRY and CDR2 SYGVKD. The V segment lost 4 bases and the J segment 8 bases; nucleotides outside the gene matches: 8. The length of the CDR3 is 14 residues. Here immunoSEQ multiplex PCR was the method, and the copy in TCRdb shows in-frame clones only, minus some. The sample carries tens of thousands of clones, around 82% recorded once. V and J are TRBV10-3 and TRBJ1-2, with 9 bases matching TRBD1. The source is an adult with an advanced solid tumor such as melanoma, head and neck, liver or kidney cancer. Source: CD4+ or CD8+ T cells sorted from blood, taken in a trial of the OX40 agonist ivuxolimab. For the CDR3, the DNA is TGTGCCATCAGTGCGGGACAGGGTGTGAAGGGCTACACCTTC. It is translated as CAISAGQGVKGYTF.